Presented here are 16 T cell receptor beta chains from one specimen sequenced in a study of human T cells and chemical hapten exposure. Sample time point: patch test 1, 2 weeks after DPC sensitization. Treatment in this sample: therapeutic diphenylcyclopropenone sensitization with weekly scalp DPC. TCRdb passed the RACE reads through MiXCR, listing each CDR3 protein once. The sample contains fewer than 200,000 distinct CDR3 sequences, approximately 20% of which appear only once. Here the sequenced sample was whole blood, taken in connection with sensitization to the hapten diphenylcyclopropenone (DPC). All receptors come from a woman aged 50 to 65 with alopecia areata. Some clones in this sample may be carry-over from other donors' samples.

This clonotype has a handful of counts. The chain employs TRBV2 and TRBJ2-1; possibly TRBD1 for D (6 bases). This CDR3 is 12 amino acids long. Germline CDR1 SNHLY, CDR2 FYNNEI. The V end was cut by 6 bases, the J end by 7 bases, with 10 bases between. The CDR3 nucleotides read TGTGCCAGCAGCAACAGGGAAAATGAGCAGTTCTTC. Translating it yields CASSNRENEQFF.

The chain recombines TRBV20-1 with TRBJ2-7; D possibly corresponds to TRBD1 (6 bases). Germline V gene sequence: CDR1 DFQATT, CDR2 SNEGSKA (reference sequence). Trimming removed 0 bases from V and 4 bases from J, with 16 bases in between. There are 15 residues in the CDR3. In nucleotides, the CDR3 is TGCAGTGCTAGAGATCTCCGACAGGACGCGTACGAGCAGTACTTC. The encoded protein is CSARDLRQDAYEQYF.

The sample holds a few counts of this clonotype. The rearrangement links TRBV5-1 to TRBJ1-1; D is perhaps TRBD1 (5 bases). The CDR3 runs to 14 residues. V was cut by 4 bases and J by 7 bases, with 17 bases left in between. Per germline, CDR1 SGHRS and CDR2 YFSETQ. Here the CDR3 reads CASSPGVGINEAFF. The CDR3 nucleotides read TGCGCCAGCAGCCCGGGGGTAGGGATAAATGAAGCTTTCTTT.

This rearrangement joins TRBV6-5 to TRBJ2-3; 9 bases map to TRBD1. This CDR3 has 16 amino acids. The junction had 11 bases not matched to a gene; V was cut back by 4 bases and J by 6 bases. The V gene's germline CDR1 is MNHEY and CDR2 SVGAGI. This chain's CDR3 is CASSSYLSGTGDTQYF. Written as DNA, the CDR3 is TGTGCCAGCAGTTCTTACCTATCCGGGACAGGGGATACGCAGTATTTT.

The chain carries TRBV29-1 and TRBJ2-3; 9 bases align to TRBD1. The J segment lost 4 bases and the V segment lost 4 bases, leaving 6 bases of the junction unmatched. CDR1 SQVTM and CDR2 ANQGSEA come from the germline V gene. This CDR3 region has 14 residues. CDR3: CSVGRTGEADTQYF. As DNA, the CDR3 is TGCAGCGTTGGGCGGACAGGGGAAGCAGATACGCAGTATTTT.

V is TRBV10-2 and J is TRBJ1-1; D call uncertain. Per the germline V gene, CDR1 is WSHSY and CDR2 is SAAADI. Trimming shortened V by 7 bases and J by 3 bases, and 12 bases separated the two germline ends. The CDR3 has 13 residues. As DNA, the CDR3 is TGCGCCAGCATCGAACAGCTCTACACTGAAGCTTTCTTT. Translating it yields CASIEQLYTEAFF.

This sequence joins TRBV7-2 and TRBJ2-1; 8 nucleotides align to TRBD2. The CDR3 loop spans 15 amino acids. The trim removed 7 bases at V and 6 bases at J, leaving 11 bases unmatched. Germline V CDR1 and CDR2: SGHTA, FQGNSA. The CDR3 here is CASTHGGLEGNEQFF. Written as DNA, the CDR3 is TGTGCCAGCACCCACGGGGGACTAGAGGGCAATGAGCAGTTCTTC.

This chain uses TRBV24-1 with TRBJ2-1; 7 bases align to TRBD2. Germline values: CDR1 KGHDR, CDR2 SFDVKD. With 3 bases clipped from V and 6 bases from J, the junction kept 4 bases outside the gene matches. The CDR3 extends over 14 amino acids. For the CDR3, the DNA is TGTGCCACCAGTGATAGGCTAGCGGCCAATGAGCAGTTCTTC. This codes for CATSDRLAANEQFF.

This clonotype came up a few times. The chain couples TRBV7-2 to TRBJ2-1; unclear D gene. The CDR3 consists of 16 residues. V was trimmed by 1 base and J by 0 bases, leaving 10 bases between them. The germline V gene has CDR1 SGHTA and CDR2 FQGNSA. This CDR3 is CASSLDQRSSYNEQFF. The DNA for the CDR3 is TGTGCCAGCAGCTTAGATCAACGGAGCTCCTACAATGAGCAGTTCTTC.

CDR3 nucleotide sequence: TGCAGCGTTGAAGCTTTTTCGGCGAGGGGCACAGATACGCAGTATTTT. As protein: CSVEAFSARGTDTQYF. This sequence joins TRBV29-1 and TRBJ2-3; maybe TRBD2 (5 bases). Trimming pared 1 base from V and 1 base from J, leaving 15 bases between. Germline CDR1 reads SQVTM; CDR2 reads ANQGSEA. The CDR3 has 16 residues.

This clonotype has a handful of counts. This sequence joins TRBV20-1 and TRBJ2-7; 8 nucleotides agree with TRBD1. This CDR3 has 13 residues. Trimming at V came to 6 bases and at J to 2 bases, leaving 6 bases not matched to a gene. Germline CDR1 is DFQATT and CDR2 is SNEGSKA (reference sequence). Here the CDR3 DNA reads TGCAGTGCCCCGGGACAGGCTACCTACGAGCAGTACTTC. Translation: CSAPGQATYEQYF.

The chain combines TRBV7-2 with TRBJ2-5, with D perhaps TRBD2 (5 bases). Trimming left V 2 bases short and J 7 bases short, with 11 bases between. This CDR3 contains 13 residues. CDR1 is SGHTA, CDR2 FQGNSA, per germline. The CDR3 nucleotides are TGTGCCAGCAGCTTAATAGCAGAGGGGACCCAGTACTTC. Translation gives CASSLIAEGTQYF.

This clonotype was seen a few times. V usage is TRBV5-6 and J usage is TRBJ2-7; the match to TRBD2 covers 8 bases. CDR1 is SGHDT and CDR2 is YYEEEE in the germline V gene. The CDR3 is 15 amino acids. The ends lost 3 bases at V and 5 bases at J; junction bases unmatched: 10. The CDR3 DNA reads as TGTGCCAGCAGCTCGATGGGGAGCGGGAGTGACGAGCAGTACTTC. Its translation: CASSSMGSGSDEQYF.

This chain joins TRBV6-1 and TRBJ2-3; no firm D call. The CDR3 is 12 amino acids. Germline CDR1 MNHNS, CDR2 SASEGT. The V and J ends lost 0 bases and 6 bases respectively, with 4 bases between them. CDR3: CASSEARDTQYF. The CDR3 DNA sequence: TGTGCCAGCAGTGAAGCGCGGGATACGCAGTATTTT.

V and J are TRBV28 and TRBJ2-7; 10 nucleotides line up with TRBD1. The CDR3 has 14 amino acids. Losses at the gene ends were 6 bases for V and 6 bases for J; bases not matched to a gene: 8. Looked up from germline, CDR1 is MDHEN and CDR2 is SYDVKM. CDR3 bases: TGTGCCAGCAGGCTGACAGGGGGCATCTCCGAGCAGTACTTC. Translation: CASRLTGGISEQYF.

V usage is TRBV5-4 and J usage is TRBJ1-2, with a weak D call TRBD1 (5 bases). The length of the CDR3 is 11 residues. The ends were cut back, 4 bases at V and 6 bases at J, with 7 bases in the middle. Germline values: CDR1 SGHNT, CDR2 YYREEE (reference sequence). The CDR3 loop is CASSGGDGYTF. CDR3 sequence (DNA): TGTGCCAGCAGCGGGGGGGATGGCTACACCTTC.